This T cell receptor beta chain was retrieved from a study of blood T cell repertoires in COVID-19. Study summary: Both acute and convalescent COVID-19 samples were obtained from the United States, Italy and Spain. T cells, B-cell-depleted T cells, or PBMCs provided the cDNA or gDNA that served as material.

In the authors' methods: Nucleated cell counts were estimated from reference gene primer amplification. The method was immunoSEQ multiplex PCR; TCRdb's version includes in-frame clones alone and lacks a portion of them. The DNA gave D and trimming, while V, J and clone size come from that table. The table lists 130,000 or so clones, about four fifths of them singletons. This clone was counted between two and nine times. Between the trimmed V and J ends, which lost 4 bases and 4 bases, there was a span of 7 bases. CDR3 length equals 12 residues. Germline V gene data show CDR1 as SGHAT and CDR2 as FQNNGV.

The sequencing sample was made of peripheral blood. This sequence originates from a woman older than 75 with acute or convalescent COVID-19. The rearrangement joins TRBV11-2 to TRBJ1-2, with unresolved D. The CDR3 DNA reads TGTGCCAGCAGCTATGACACCTATGGCTACACCTTC. The encoded protein is CASSYDTYGYTF.